The entry below gives a single T cell receptor (beta chain) sequence along with its context. What it recognizes is unknown. Measured with immunoSEQ multiplex PCR; TCRdb has only the in-frame clones, and not every one. The repertoire holds about 350,000 clones, with roughly nine tenths as singletons. These data originate in a study of Ad26.COV2.S vaccination and SARS-CoV-2 variants. As for the study in general: Donor allocation was to the COV1001 Ad26.COV2.S trial arm.

The CDR3 runs to 13 residues. The V end was cut by 7 bases, the J end by 2 bases, with 11 bases between. Per the germline V gene, CDR1 is LNHDA and CDR2 is SQIVND (reference sequence). Study-wide results and limits: Vaccine recipients surpassed placebo recipients in spike-specific TCR breadth. Total responses of T cells may have been underestimated by the analyses of TCR breadth and depth.

The treatment denotes: some 20 received Ad26.COV2.S at low or high dose, single or two shots; a few received placebo; per-sample allocation not given. Sampling was done on day 63 after the first vaccine or placebo injection. This chain joins TRBV19 and TRBJ1-1; D perhaps matches TRBD1 (5 bases). The clonotype was recovered from a person aged 18-60 years who received the Ad26.COV2.S COVID-19 vaccine or a placebo. The specimen was peripheral blood, collected in a trial of Ad26.COV2.S vaccine versus placebo. CDR3 in amino acids: CASKGAGNTEAFF. DNA for the CDR3: TGTGCCAGTAAAGGGGCCGGAAACACTGAAGCTTTCTTT.